The rows below give T cell receptor beta chains drawn from one sample of a study of shared clonotypes between healthy human individuals. Assay: immunoSEQ multiplex PCR; the TCRdb copy retains only in-frame clones and omits some. The data hold some 2,500,000 clones, with around 90% observed a single time. Input material: naive CD4+ T cells from PBMCs. The source of these receptors is a man aged 18 to 30 in good health. Some clones in this sample may be carry-over from other donors' samples. CDR3s include the opening cysteine and the closing phenylalanine or tryptophan.

v_call: TRBV27; cdr3_aa: CASRSRGAGSYNEQFF
v_call: TRBV5-1; cdr3_aa: CASSEASGGSNEQFF
v_call: TRBV7-8; cdr3_aa: CASSPWGTINTEAFF
v_call: TRBV2; cdr3_aa: CASSEEQEETQYF
v_call: TRBV7-3; cdr3_aa: CASSLGVTDTQYF
v_call: TRBV6-1; cdr3_aa: CASNTGVPNEQYF
v_call: TRBV5-6; cdr3_aa: CASSPDRAYEQYF
v_call: TRBV20-1; cdr3_aa: CSAGTDTQYF
v_call: TRBV5-1; cdr3_aa: CASSLGPPRMNTEAFF
v_call: TRBV6-1; cdr3_aa: CASSELRRGYNEQFF
v_call: TRBV2; cdr3_aa: CASTGDRVNEKLFF
v_call: TRBV11-2; cdr3_aa: CASSYERNTEAFF
v_call: TRBV28; cdr3_aa: CASSDSGRGIAGELFF
v_call: TRBV7-3; cdr3_aa: CASSSSPGGRGANVLTF
v_call: TRBV2; cdr3_aa: CASSESSSGNTIYF
v_call: TRBV5-1; cdr3_aa: CASSGQGATNEKLFF
v_call: TRBV5-1; cdr3_aa: CASSERTGGVAAEKLFF
v_call: TRBV6-6; cdr3_aa: CASSYGETTYNEQFF
v_call: TRBV18; cdr3_aa: CASSPTWDNEQFF
v_call: TRBV6-1; cdr3_aa: CASTLGQGANTEAFF
v_call: TRBV18; cdr3_aa: CASSLFGSSMSQPQHF
v_call: TRBV5-1; cdr3_aa: CASSLVQGGGNEQFF
v_call: TRBV5-1; cdr3_aa: CASSLGDRGSEKLFF
v_call: TRBV6-1; cdr3_aa: CASKYRWWAGELFF
v_call: TRBV2; cdr3_aa: CASTYSGTGGYEQYF
v_call: TRBV6-1; cdr3_aa: CASSETRGGWQFF
v_call: TRBV29-1; cdr3_aa: CSVEWGADYTF
v_call: TRBV6-5; cdr3_aa: CASSYNGAGNTIYF
v_call: TRBV5-4; cdr3_aa: CASSPTSGTDTQYF
v_call: TRBV7-2; cdr3_aa: CASTTQSGDQPQHF
v_call: TRBV7-8; cdr3_aa: CASSSRLAGVNEQFF
v_call: TRBV11-2; cdr3_aa: CASSPRTGWYQETQYF
v_call: TRBV6-6; cdr3_aa: CASIQGGGYTF
v_call: TRBV28; cdr3_aa: CASSSPTYRGYYGYTF
v_call: TRBV28; cdr3_aa: CASSYPGLGDEKLFF
v_call: TRBV27; cdr3_aa: CASSAMVRAGNYEQYF
v_call: TRBV25-1; cdr3_aa: CASLDSLNVLTF
v_call: TRBV5-1; cdr3_aa: CASSLGLAGAADTQYF
v_call: TRBV5-1; cdr3_aa: CASSFWDRAGETQYF
v_call: TRBV15; cdr3_aa: CATSRGAGDGYTF
v_call: TRBV5-4; cdr3_aa: CASSTYRGDYEQYF